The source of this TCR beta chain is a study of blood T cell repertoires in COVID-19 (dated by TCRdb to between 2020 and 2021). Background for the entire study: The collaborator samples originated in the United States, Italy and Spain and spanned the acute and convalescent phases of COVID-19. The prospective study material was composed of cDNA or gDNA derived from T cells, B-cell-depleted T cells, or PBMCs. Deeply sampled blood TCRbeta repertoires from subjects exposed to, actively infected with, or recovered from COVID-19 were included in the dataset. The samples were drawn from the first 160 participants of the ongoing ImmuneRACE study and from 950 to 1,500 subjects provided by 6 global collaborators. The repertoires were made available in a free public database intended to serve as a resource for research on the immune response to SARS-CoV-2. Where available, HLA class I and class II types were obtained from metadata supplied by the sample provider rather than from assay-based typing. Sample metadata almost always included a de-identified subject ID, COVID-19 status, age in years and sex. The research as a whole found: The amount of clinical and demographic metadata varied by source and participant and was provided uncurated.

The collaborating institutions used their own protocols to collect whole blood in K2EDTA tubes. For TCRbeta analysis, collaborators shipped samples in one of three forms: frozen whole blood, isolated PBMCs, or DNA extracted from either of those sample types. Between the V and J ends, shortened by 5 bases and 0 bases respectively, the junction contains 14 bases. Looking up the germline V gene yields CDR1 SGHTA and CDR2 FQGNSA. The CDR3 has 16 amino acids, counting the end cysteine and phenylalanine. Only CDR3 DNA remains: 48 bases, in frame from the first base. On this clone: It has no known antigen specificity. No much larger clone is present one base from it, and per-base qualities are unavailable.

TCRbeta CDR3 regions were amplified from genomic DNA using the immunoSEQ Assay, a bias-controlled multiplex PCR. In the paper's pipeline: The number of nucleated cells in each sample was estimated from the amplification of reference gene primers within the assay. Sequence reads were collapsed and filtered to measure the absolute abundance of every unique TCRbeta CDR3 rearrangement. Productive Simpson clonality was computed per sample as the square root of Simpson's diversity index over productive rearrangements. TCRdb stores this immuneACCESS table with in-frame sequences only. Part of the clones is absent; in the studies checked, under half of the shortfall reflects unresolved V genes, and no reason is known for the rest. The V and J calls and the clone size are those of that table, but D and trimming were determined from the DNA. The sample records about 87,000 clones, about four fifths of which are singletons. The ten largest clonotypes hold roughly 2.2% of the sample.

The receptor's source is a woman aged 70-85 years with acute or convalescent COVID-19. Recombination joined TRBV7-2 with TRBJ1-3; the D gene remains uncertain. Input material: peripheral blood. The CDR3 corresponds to CASSPYLVSSGNTIYF. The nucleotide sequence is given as TGTGCCAGCAGCCCATACCTCGTGAGCTCTGGAAACACCATATATTTT.